Given below is one T cell receptor (beta chain) in context. This sample is drawn from a study of OX40 agonist ivuxolimab in advanced cancers. Whole-study context: Patients achieving partial responses numbered three: one hepatocellular carcinoma case and two cutaneous melanoma cases.

Clones were read by immunoSEQ multiplex PCR, and TCRdb kept only the in-frame ones, dropping some. The table lists approximately 81,000 clones, approximately 94% of them singletons, with around 15% in the top ten. V lost 3 bases, J lost 4 bases, and 9 bases stayed unmatched. Germline V gene data show CDR1 as SGHVS and CDR2 as FNYEAQ. The CDR3 loop spans 15 amino acids. This receptor was taken from an adult with an advanced solid tumor such as melanoma, head and neck, liver or kidney cancer. The sample was CD4+ or CD8+ T cells sorted from blood, taken in a trial of the OX40 agonist ivuxolimab. The chain has TRBV7-6 and TRBJ2-7; the match to TRBD2 covers 7 bases. Here the CDR3 reads CASSFLALAAYEQYF. The CDR3 nucleotides are TGTGCCAGCAGCTTTTTGGCCCTAGCGGCTTACGAGCAGTACTTC.